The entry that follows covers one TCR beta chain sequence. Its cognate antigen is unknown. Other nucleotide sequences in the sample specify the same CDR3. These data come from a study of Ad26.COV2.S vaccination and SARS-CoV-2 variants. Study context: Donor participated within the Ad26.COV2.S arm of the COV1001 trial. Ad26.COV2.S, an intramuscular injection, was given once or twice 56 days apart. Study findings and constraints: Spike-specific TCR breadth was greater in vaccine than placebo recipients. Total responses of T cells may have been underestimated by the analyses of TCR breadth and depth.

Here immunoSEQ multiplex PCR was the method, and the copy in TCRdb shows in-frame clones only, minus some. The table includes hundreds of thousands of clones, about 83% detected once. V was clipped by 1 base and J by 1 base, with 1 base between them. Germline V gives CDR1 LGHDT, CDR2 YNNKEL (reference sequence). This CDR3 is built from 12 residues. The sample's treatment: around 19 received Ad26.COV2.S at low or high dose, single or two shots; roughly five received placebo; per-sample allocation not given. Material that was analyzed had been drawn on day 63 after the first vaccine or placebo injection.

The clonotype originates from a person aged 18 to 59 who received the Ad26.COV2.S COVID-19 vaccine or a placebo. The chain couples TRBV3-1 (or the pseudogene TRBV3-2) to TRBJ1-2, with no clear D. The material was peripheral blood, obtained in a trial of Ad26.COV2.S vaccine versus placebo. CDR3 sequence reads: CASSQVNYGYTF. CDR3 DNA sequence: TGTGCCAGCAGCCAAGTTAACTATGGCTACACCTTC.